Each of the 8 T cell receptor beta chains below was sequenced from the same sample in a study of cytotoxic CD8 clonotypes in ibrutinib-treated CLL. The assay was immunoSEQ multiplex PCR, and TCRdb's table has in-frame clones only and misses some. Of 100,000 to 150,000 clones listed, 70% to 90% are singletons. The sequences come from PBMCs, collected after 24 months of ibrutinib treatment. The receptors here all came from a human donor with chronic lymphocytic leukemia.

CDR3 residues: CASSLQAGSNYGYTF. The CDR3, as DNA: TGTGCCAGCAGCTTACAGGCAGGGTCGAACTATGGCTACACCTTC. The chain links TRBV7-3 to TRBJ1-2; a weak D match, TRBD1 (5 bases). V was clipped by 2 bases and J by 2 bases, with 12 bases between them. The CDR3 is 15 residues long. CDR1 and CDR2 (germline): SGHTA, FQGTGA.

The chain is built from TRBV19 and TRBJ1-5; 7 nucleotides line up with TRBD1. The CDR3 length is 14 residues. Germline V gene sequence: CDR1 LNHDA, CDR2 SQIVND (reference sequence). The V segment lost 5 bases and the J segment 6 bases; nucleotides outside the gene matches: 7. CDR3 residues: CASSYQGVGQPQHF. The CDR3 DNA sequence: TGTGCCAGTAGTTATCAGGGGGTCGGTCAGCCCCAGCATTTT.

This sequence joins TRBV9 and TRBJ1-1, with TRBD1 identical over 8 bases. Germline CDR1 SGDLS, CDR2 YYNGEE. The V gene end was trimmed by 4 bases and the J gene end by 4 bases; junction bases not matched to a gene: 9. The CDR3 consists of 15 residues. CDR3 region: CASSPWTGSGTEAFF. The DNA of the CDR3 is TGTGCCAGCAGCCCCTGGACAGGGAGTGGCACTGAAGCTTTCTTT.

The chain carries TRBV7-8 and TRBJ1-2; TRBD1 is a possible D gene (6 bases). CDR3 length equals 15 residues. Germline V gives CDR1 SGHVS, CDR2 FQNEAQ. Trimming took 1 base from V and 0 from J, leaving 9 bases between them. The CDR3 nucleotides read TGTGCCAGCAGCTTAGGCGGACAGCCTAACTATGGCTACACCTTC. Its protein is CASSLGGQPNYGYTF. Looking up the rest from reference TRBV7-8 and TRBJ1-2 gives the full variable domain: GAGVSQSPRYKVAKRGQDVALRCDPISGHVSLFWYQQALGQGPEFLTYFQNEAQLDKSGLPSDRFFAERPEGSVSTLKIQRTQQEDSAVYLCASSLGGQPNYGYTFGSGTRLTVV.

The chain couples TRBV9 to TRBJ2-2, with a possible D match to TRBD2 (5 bases). CDR3 length: 16 amino acids. The ends were cut back, 4 bases at V and 4 bases at J, with 17 bases in the middle. Germline values: CDR1 SGDLS, CDR2 YYNGEE. The DNA for the CDR3 is TGTGCCAGCAGCCCCCCGGGAAGGGTGACCACCGGGGAGCTGTTTTTT. Translating it yields CASSPPGRVTTGELFF.

The chain combines TRBV11-1 with TRBJ1-1, with D possibly being TRBD1 (6 bases). Trimming shortened V by 5 bases and J by 1 base, and 23 bases separated the two germline ends. The CDR3 has 18 amino acids. Germline V gene lookup returns CDR1 SGHAT and CDR2 FQDESV (reference sequence). CDR3 region: CASSAWGRGRPPNTEAFF. In nucleotides, the CDR3 is TGTGCCAGCAGCGCATGGGGCAGGGGACGCCCGCCGAACACTGAAGCTTTCTTT.

The chain recombines TRBV28 with TRBJ1-2; 10 bases map to TRBD1. Germline CDR1 reads MDHEN; CDR2 reads SYDVKM. V trimming: 7 bases; J trimming: 8 bases; junction bases outside the gene matches: 13. This CDR3 spans 15 amino acids. DNA for the CDR3: TGTGCCAGCACTTACGGGACAGGGGACCTCTTGGGCTACACCTTC. Residues: CASTYGTGDLLGYTF.

This chain links TRBV27 with TRBJ1-1; D remains unclear. In germline, CDR1 is MNHEY, CDR2 SMNVEV (reference sequence). V gave up 3 bases and J gave up 1 base, with 12 bases separating them. The CDR3 totals 15 residues. CDR3 in amino acids: CASSLEYAANTEAFF. In DNA form, the CDR3 reads TGTGCCAGCAGTTTGGAGTACGCAGCGAACACTGAAGCTTTCTTT.